This T cell receptor beta chain was obtained from a study of T cell clonotyping in hematopoietic cell transplantation (dated by TCRdb to the early 2020s). About the study as a whole: A total of under 150 blood samples were collected in the study from 35 consecutive transplant recipients and their related donors. Patients were recruited between late 2015 and January 2017 and followed until September 2020 or death. Results the study describes overall, beyond this receptor: Sample size was limited, and cells were not sorted, so CD4 and CD8 repertoire contributions could not be separated. Overlap with donor repertoires was found for only a small fraction of recipient repertoires, with over 95% found to appear de novo at the given depth. Inverse Simpson Index values from donors and from recipients before transplant predicted broader TCR repertoire diversity after transplant. After transplant, TCR diversity in recipients dropped, and pathologically expanded clonotypes climbed progressively between day 30 and day 180.

The CDR3 has 15 amino acids, counting the end cysteine and phenylalanine. Just the 45-base CDR3 DNA is kept, in frame starting at base 1. Here V drops 1 base and J drops 5 bases, and the junction holds 9 bases not matched to any gene. Per the germline V gene, SQVTM is the CDR1 and ANQGSEA is the CDR2. With the immunoSEQ assay, which is a bias-controlled multiplex PCR relying on V- and J-specific primers, TCR beta CDR3 regions were amplified from genomic DNA. A second PCR step added a proprietary barcode and Illumina adapter sequences to the CDR3 amplicons. An Illumina MiSeq instrument was used to sequence the CDR3 libraries. For the original study's pipeline: Export and quality control were performed with immunoSEQ Analyzer 3.0, and downstream analyses were performed with R Bioconductor and Immunarch. Only productive rearrangements within the normalized downsampled data set were used in the calculation of repertoire metrics. Pathologically expanded clonotypes were defined as those larger than 5 templates in the normalized cohort. The Inverse Simpson Index was used to measure repertoire diversity. CMV-specificity analyses were carried out on the non-normalized data set to capture all clonotypes. TCRdb re-hosts the immuneACCESS table, in-frame sequences only. Its copies lack some clones; in the studies checked, an unresolved V gene accounts for under half of them, and the cause for the rest is not known. V and J calls plus clone size are reproduced from that table; the DNA served to infer D and trimming. This sample gives roughly 9,300 clones in total; 51% of them show up just once. The top ten clonotypes cover 10% to 15% of the sample.

The time point label, as the study defines it: 100 days after allo-HCT. Blood samples were obtained from recipients approximately 28 days before transplant and at days 30, 100 and 180 after transplant. Using Nuclei Lysis Solution, genomic DNA was extracted from unfractionated peripheral blood mononuclear cells that were either fresh or cryopreserved. Comments on this clone: It has no known antigen specificity. The sample holds no much larger clone one base away, and base qualities are not on file.

The input for sequencing was peripheral blood mononuclear cells, taken 100 days after allogeneic stem cell transplant. The source is a female patient in her forties or fifties who had an allogeneic stem cell transplant from an unrelated donor, so the T cells may come from the graft donor. Some clones in this sample may be carry-over from other donors' samples. The receptor chain draws on TRBV29-1 and TRBJ2-5; 8 bases in the junction line up with TRBD1. The CDR3 corresponds to CSVEGVQGALETQYF. The bases read TGCAGCGTTGAAGGGGTCCAGGGGGCTTTGGAGACCCAGTACTTC.